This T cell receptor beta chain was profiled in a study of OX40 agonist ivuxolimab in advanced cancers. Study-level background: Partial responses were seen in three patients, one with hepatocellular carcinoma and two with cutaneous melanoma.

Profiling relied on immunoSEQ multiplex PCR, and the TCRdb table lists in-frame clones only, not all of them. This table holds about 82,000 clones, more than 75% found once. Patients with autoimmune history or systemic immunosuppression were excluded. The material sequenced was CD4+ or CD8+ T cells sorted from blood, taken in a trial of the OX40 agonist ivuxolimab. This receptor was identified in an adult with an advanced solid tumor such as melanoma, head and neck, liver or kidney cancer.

The CDR3 sequence is CASSPMSREHEQYF. DNA of the CDR3: TGTGCCAGCTCACCAATGAGTCGGGAGCACGAGCAGTACTTC. The chain has TRBV18 and TRBJ2-7, with D possibly TRBD2 on 6 matching bases. Trimming pared 2 bases from V and 5 bases from J, leaving 13 bases between. The germline gives CDR1 KGHSH, CDR2 LQKENI. The CDR3 length is 14 residues.